A selection of T cell receptor beta chains follows, all from one sample in a study of shared clonotypes between healthy human individuals. Assay: immunoSEQ multiplex PCR; the TCRdb copy retains only in-frame clones and omits some. The sample records 2 million to 2.5 million clones, about 93% being singletons. Sequences were obtained from naive CD8+ T cells from PBMCs. These receptors came from a man younger than 30 in good health. Some clones in this sample may be carry-over from other donors' samples. The CDR3 runs from the conserved cysteine through the conserved F or W. A D gene is named only where the DNA matches it firmly. The size of a clone is reported for some rows only, either as once, few or many, or as a class for expanded clones.

v_gene: TRBV6-5
d_gene: TRBD2
abundance: NA
j_gene: TRBJ2-7
CDR3aa: CASSYSSGTYEQYF
CDR3nt: TGTGCCAGCAGTTACTCGAGCGGGACCTACGAGCAGTACTTC

v_gene: TRBV7-2
d_gene: NA
abundance: NA
j_gene: TRBJ2-1
CDR3aa: CASSLYLYNEQFF
CDR3nt: TGTGCCAGCAGCTTATACTTATACAATGAGCAGTTCTTC

v_gene: TRBV5-1
d_gene: TRBD2
abundance: NA
j_gene: TRBJ2-7
CDR3aa: CASSWGERLAGGEQYF
CDR3nt: TGCGCCAGCAGCTGGGGGGAACGCCTAGCGGGAGGCGAGCAGTACTTC

v_gene: TRBV6-6
d_gene: NA
abundance: NA
j_gene: TRBJ1-2
CDR3aa: CASSKYPGHPDGYTF
CDR3nt: TGTGCCAGCAGTAAATACCCGGGACACCCGGATGGCTACACCTTC

v_gene: TRBV10-1
d_gene: NA
abundance: NA
j_gene: TRBJ2-2
CDR3aa: CASKGGTGELFF
CDR3nt: TGCGCCAGCAAGGGAGGCACCGGGGAGCTGTTTTTT

v_gene: TRBV6-5
d_gene: NA
abundance: few
j_gene: TRBJ2-1
CDR3aa: CASSSPGEQFF
CDR3nt: TGTGCCAGCAGTTCCCCAGGGGAGCAGTTCTTC

v_gene: TRBV7-6
d_gene: NA
abundance: NA
j_gene: TRBJ2-1
CDR3aa: CASSPVATNEQFF
CDR3nt: TGTGCCAGCAGCCCCGTTGCGACCAATGAGCAGTTCTTC

v_gene: TRBV10-3
d_gene: NA
abundance: NA
j_gene: TRBJ2-1
CDR3aa: CAISEVGGSFDNEQFF
CDR3nt: TGTGCCATCAGTGAGGTTGGGGGGAGCTTCGACAATGAGCAGTTCTTC

v_gene: TRBV7-9
d_gene: TRBD2
abundance: NA
j_gene: TRBJ2-2
CDR3aa: CASSLNLAGPTGELFF
CDR3nt: TGTGCCAGCAGCTTAAATCTAGCGGGACCCACCGGGGAGCTGTTTTTT

v_gene: TRBV5-1
d_gene: TRBD1
abundance: NA
j_gene: TRBJ1-2
CDR3aa: CASSLEDRGPNPNRYGYTF
CDR3nt: TGCGCCAGCAGCTTGGAGGACAGGGGGCCCAACCCAAATAGATATGGCTACACCTTC

v_gene: TRBV6-6
d_gene: TRBD1
abundance: NA
j_gene: TRBJ1-4
CDR3aa: CASRPDREDEKLFF
CDR3nt: TGTGCCAGCAGACCGGACAGGGAGGATGAAAAACTGTTTTTT

v_gene: TRBV25-1
d_gene: NA
abundance: NA
j_gene: TRBJ2-7
CDR3aa: CASSETPSAYEQYF
CDR3nt: TGTGCCAGCAGCGAGACCCCTAGCGCCTACGAGCAGTACTTC

v_gene: TRBV4-1
d_gene: TRBD2
abundance: NA
j_gene: TRBJ2-1
CDR3aa: CASSPNLVAGGSGEQFF
CDR3nt: TGCGCCAGCAGCCCGAACCTCGTCGCGGGAGGATCGGGTGAGCAGTTCTTC

v_gene: TRBV30
d_gene: NA
abundance: NA
j_gene: TRBJ1-2
CDR3aa: CAWSVQQGVTYGYTF
CDR3nt: TGTGCCTGGAGTGTACAGCAGGGTGTGACCTATGGCTACACCTTC

v_gene: TRBV29-1
d_gene: NA
abundance: NA
j_gene: TRBJ2-7
CDR3aa: CSVYRSEDEQYF
CDR3nt: TGCAGCGTTTACAGGTCCGAAGACGAGCAGTACTTC

v_gene: TRBV6-1
d_gene: TRBD2
abundance: NA
j_gene: TRBJ2-7
CDR3aa: CATFSGSAYEQYF
CDR3nt: TGTGCCACCTTCAGCGGGAGTGCCTACGAGCAGTACTTC

v_gene: TRBV25-1
d_gene: NA
abundance: few
j_gene: TRBJ1-1
CDR3aa: CASRTGQTGDTEAFF
CDR3nt: TGTGCCAGCAGGACGGGGCAGACGGGGGACACTGAAGCTTTCTTT

v_gene: TRBV29-1
d_gene: TRBD2
abundance: NA
j_gene: TRBJ2-1
CDR3aa: CSALAGDGYEQFF
CDR3nt: TGCAGCGCCCTAGCGGGAGACGGCTATGAGCAGTTCTTC

v_gene: TRBV5-6
d_gene: NA
abundance: NA
j_gene: TRBJ2-7
CDR3aa: CASRLDGAPYEQYF
CDR3nt: TGTGCCAGCAGGCTGGACGGCGCCCCCTACGAGCAGTACTTC

v_gene: TRBV7-9
d_gene: NA
abundance: NA
j_gene: TRBJ2-1
CDR3aa: CASSLARYEQFF
CDR3nt: TGTGCCAGCAGCTTAGCGCGGTATGAGCAGTTCTTC

v_gene: TRBV5-4
d_gene: NA
abundance: NA
j_gene: TRBJ2-1
CDR3aa: CASSHFGEQFF
CDR3nt: TGTGCCAGCAGCCATTTCGGGGAGCAGTTCTTC

v_gene: TRBV30
d_gene: NA
abundance: NA
j_gene: TRBJ2-7
CDR3aa: CAWRRRGPDSYEQYF
CDR3nt: TGTGCCTGGAGGCGCCGTGGTCCGGACTCCTACGAGCAGTACTTC

v_gene: TRBV11-3
d_gene: TRBD1
abundance: NA
j_gene: TRBJ2-6
CDR3aa: CASSKRQGAAGANVLTF
CDR3nt: TGTGCCAGCAGCAAAAGACAGGGGGCGGCTGGGGCCAACGTCCTGACTTTC

v_gene: TRBV9
d_gene: TRBD2
abundance: once
j_gene: TRBJ2-3
CDR3aa: CASSAGGLRHTDTQYF
CDR3nt: TGTGCCAGCAGCGCGGGAGGTCTACGGCACACAGATACGCAGTATTTT

v_gene: TRBV28
d_gene: NA
abundance: NA
j_gene: TRBJ2-7
CDR3aa: CASSLSAGAYEQYF
CDR3nt: TGTGCCAGCAGTTTATCGGCAGGGGCCTACGAGCAGTACTTC

v_gene: TRBV2
d_gene: TRBD2
abundance: NA
j_gene: TRBJ2-5
CDR3aa: CASSVSSGRNPQETQYF
CDR3nt: TGTGCCAGCAGTGTAAGTAGCGGGAGGAACCCGCAGGAGACCCAGTACTTC

v_gene: TRBV28
d_gene: TRBD1
abundance: NA
j_gene: TRBJ2-7
CDR3aa: CASSLTGGYEQYF
CDR3nt: TGTGCCAGCAGTTTGACAGGGGGCTACGAGCAGTACTTC

v_gene: TRBV27
d_gene: NA
abundance: NA
j_gene: TRBJ2-7
CDR3aa: CASSLSGSPYEQYF
CDR3nt: TGTGCCAGCAGTTTGTCAGGGTCCCCCTACGAGCAGTACTTC

v_gene: TRBV15
d_gene: NA
abundance: once
j_gene: TRBJ1-2
CDR3aa: CATRGEVNYGYTF
CDR3nt: TGTGCCACCAGGGGAGAGGTTAACTATGGCTACACCTTC

v_gene: TRBV29-1
d_gene: NA
abundance: NA
j_gene: TRBJ2-7
CDR3aa: CSVEGDDAYEQYF
CDR3nt: TGCAGCGTTGAAGGGGACGACGCCTACGAGCAGTACTTC

v_gene: TRBV7-9
d_gene: TRBD1
abundance: NA
j_gene: TRBJ1-3
CDR3aa: CASTGAAPSNSGNTIYF
CDR3nt: TGTGCCAGTACAGGGGCCGCTCCATCAAACTCTGGAAACACCATATATTTT

v_gene: TRBV9
d_gene: NA
abundance: NA
j_gene: TRBJ1-1
CDR3aa: CASSTEGRAANTEAFF
CDR3nt: TGTGCCAGCAGCACAGAGGGGAGGGCAGCAAACACTGAAGCTTTCTTT

v_gene: TRBV19
d_gene: NA
abundance: NA
j_gene: TRBJ2-2
CDR3aa: CASSIGGGNTGELFF
CDR3nt: TGTGCCAGTAGTATAGGAGGGGGGAACACCGGGGAGCTGTTTTTT

v_gene: TRBV19
d_gene: TRBD2
abundance: NA
j_gene: TRBJ2-3
CDR3aa: CASSSRTSPRGTDTQYF
CDR3nt: TGTGCCAGTAGTTCCCGGACTAGCCCCCGAGGCACAGATACGCAGTATTTT

v_gene: TRBV5-1
d_gene: TRBD2
abundance: NA
j_gene: TRBJ2-1
CDR3aa: CASSLEASGKYNEQFF
CDR3nt: TGCGCCAGCAGCTTGGAGGCTAGCGGGAAGTACAATGAGCAGTTCTTC

v_gene: TRBV2
d_gene: NA
abundance: few
j_gene: TRBJ1-4
CDR3aa: CASSGTGQLFF
CDR3nt: TGTGCCAGCAGTGGTACAGGGCAACTGTTTTTT

v_gene: TRBV4-1
d_gene: TRBD2
abundance: NA
j_gene: TRBJ2-3
CDR3aa: CASARGLAATDTQYF
CDR3nt: TGCGCCAGCGCAAGAGGGCTAGCGGCCACAGATACGCAGTATTTT

v_gene: TRBV5-1
d_gene: NA
abundance: NA
j_gene: TRBJ2-5
CDR3aa: CASRLVETQYF
CDR3nt: TGCGCCAGCAGGCTTGTAGAGACCCAGTACTTC

v_gene: TRBV11-2
d_gene: NA
abundance: NA
j_gene: TRBJ1-1
CDR3aa: CASSLGGAGPEAFF
CDR3nt: TGTGCCAGCAGCTTAGGCGGAGCAGGCCCTGAAGCTTTCTTT

v_gene: TRBV13
d_gene: NA
abundance: NA
j_gene: TRBJ2-3
CDR3aa: CASSLLSGSTDTQYF
CDR3nt: TGTGCCAGCAGCTTACTCAGCGGTAGCACAGATACGCAGTATTTT

v_gene: TRBV27
d_gene: NA
abundance: NA
j_gene: TRBJ2-7
CDR3aa: CASSLRGNPYEQYF
CDR3nt: TGTGCCAGCAGTTTGCGCGGGAACCCCTACGAGCAGTACTTC

v_gene: TRBV5-4
d_gene: NA
abundance: NA
j_gene: TRBJ2-1
CDR3aa: CASSLQVNEQFF
CDR3nt: TGTGCCAGCAGCTTACAGGTCAATGAGCAGTTCTTC

v_gene: TRBV7-9
d_gene: NA
abundance: NA
j_gene: TRBJ1-5
CDR3aa: CASSSDYSNQPQHF
CDR3nt: TGTGCCAGCAGCTCTGACTATAGCAATCAGCCCCAGCATTTT

v_gene: TRBV4-1
d_gene: TRBD2
abundance: NA
j_gene: TRBJ2-1
CDR3aa: CASSLGGGLYNEQFF
CDR3nt: TGCGCCAGCAGCCTCGGGGGGGGCCTGTACAATGAGCAGTTCTTC

v_gene: TRBV5-8
d_gene: NA
abundance: NA
j_gene: TRBJ2-7
CDR3aa: CASSQAVAYEQYF
CDR3nt: TGTGCCAGCAGTCAGGCCGTAGCCTACGAGCAGTACTTC

v_gene: TRBV9
d_gene: TRBD2
abundance: NA
j_gene: TRBJ2-1
CDR3aa: CASSVKGLADYNEQFF
CDR3nt: TGTGCCAGCAGCGTTAAGGGACTAGCGGATTACAATGAGCAGTTCTTC

v_gene: TRBV2
d_gene: NA
abundance: NA
j_gene: TRBJ2-7
CDR3aa: CASTASALHEQYF
CDR3nt: TGTGCCAGCACGGCTAGCGCCCTACACGAGCAGTACTTC